This T cell receptor (beta chain) comes out of a study of control samples from healthy donors and cancer patients (TCRdb year 2020). The junction shows trimming of 0 bases on V and 5 bases on J, plus 11 bases between the germline ends. In the germline V gene, CDR1 corresponds to SGDLS and CDR2 to YYNGEE. The CDR3 has 14 amino acids, counting the end cysteine and phenylalanine. Left in the record is the CDR3 DNA by itself, 42 bases read in frame from the first base. Worth noting for this clone: It lacks a known antigen. Base qualities were left out, and no much larger clone turns up one base away.

The method behind the library was the immunoSEQ multiplex PCR assay. Sourced from immuneACCESS, this table was stored by TCRdb with only in-frame sequences that have V and J called. A share of the clones is absent; for the studies checked, an unresolved V gene accounts for under half, and the remainder has no known explanation. In this sample the table shows 70,000 to 95,000 clones, 70% to 90% of which occur a single time. The ten largest clones represent roughly 20% of the sample. The sequence is built from TRBV9 and TRBJ2-5; the D gene cannot be resolved beyond TRBD1 or TRBD2, each matching 5 bases. The specimen was blood. The source of this sequence is a man between 45 and 60 years old in good health. The CDR3 amino acid sequence is: CASSVGGTMETQYF. The nucleotides are TGTGCCAGCAGCGTAGGGGGGACGATGGAGACCCAGTACTTC.